This TCR beta chain is from a study of PD-1 blockade in classical Hodgkin lymphoma. Study-wide results and caveats: Prior to therapy, complete responders displayed diversity much like that of newly diagnosed patients. CD8+ TCR diversity did not rise significantly by C4D1, unlike CD4+.

Sequencing used immunoSEQ multiplex PCR; TCRdb keeps in-frame clones, though not all of them. The sample consists of about 40,000 clones, over 55% of them appearing once. Regarding this clone: The antigen is unknown.

There are 14 residues in the CDR3. Looked up from germline, CDR1 is SGHNT and CDR2 is YYREEE (reference sequence). After removal of 3 bases from V and 2 bases from J, the junction contained 2 bases not matched to a gene. Relapse after autologous stem cell transplantation occurred in every patient, and brentuximab vedotin exposure varied. The sample consisted of peripheral blood mononuclear cells (PBMCs), taken at baseline. The source of this sequence is a human donor with classical Hodgkin lymphoma. The chain recombines TRBV5-4 with TRBJ1-2, with 9 bases lining up with TRBD1. CDR3 loop: CASSSGTGNYGYTF. For the CDR3, the DNA is TGTGCCAGCAGCTCCGGGACAGGGAACTATGGCTACACCTTC.